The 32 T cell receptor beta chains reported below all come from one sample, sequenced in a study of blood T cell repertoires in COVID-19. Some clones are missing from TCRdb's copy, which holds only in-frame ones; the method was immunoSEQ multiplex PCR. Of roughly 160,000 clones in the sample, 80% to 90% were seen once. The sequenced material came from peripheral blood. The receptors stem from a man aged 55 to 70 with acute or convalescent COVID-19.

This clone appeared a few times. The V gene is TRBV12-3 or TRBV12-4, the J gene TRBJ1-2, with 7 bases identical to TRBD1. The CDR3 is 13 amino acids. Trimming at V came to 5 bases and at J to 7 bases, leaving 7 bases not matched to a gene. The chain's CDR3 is CASSITGVPGYTF. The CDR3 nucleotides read TGTGCCAGCAGTATTACAGGGGTCCCTGGCTACACCTTC.

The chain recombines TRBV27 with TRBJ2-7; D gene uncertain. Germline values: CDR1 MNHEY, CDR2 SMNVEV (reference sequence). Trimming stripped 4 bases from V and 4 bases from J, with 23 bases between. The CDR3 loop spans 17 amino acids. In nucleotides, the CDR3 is TGTGCCAGCAGTTATTCGATATCACGCCCCCTCCTATACGAGCAGTACTTC. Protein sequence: CASSYSISRPLLYEQYF.

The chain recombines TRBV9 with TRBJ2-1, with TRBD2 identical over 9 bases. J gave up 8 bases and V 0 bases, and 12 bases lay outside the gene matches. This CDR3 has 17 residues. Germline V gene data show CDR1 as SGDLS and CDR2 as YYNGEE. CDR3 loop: CASSVGLAGSSGDEQFF. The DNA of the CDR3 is TGTGCCAGCAGCGTAGGGCTAGCGGGGTCTTCTGGGGATGAGCAGTTCTTC.

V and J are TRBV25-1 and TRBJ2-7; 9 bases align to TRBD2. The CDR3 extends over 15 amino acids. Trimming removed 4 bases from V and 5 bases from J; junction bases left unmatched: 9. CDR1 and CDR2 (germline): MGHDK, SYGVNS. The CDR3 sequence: CASSGPGLASHEQYF. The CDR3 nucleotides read TGTGCCAGCAGTGGTCCGGGACTAGCATCCCACGAGCAGTACTTC.

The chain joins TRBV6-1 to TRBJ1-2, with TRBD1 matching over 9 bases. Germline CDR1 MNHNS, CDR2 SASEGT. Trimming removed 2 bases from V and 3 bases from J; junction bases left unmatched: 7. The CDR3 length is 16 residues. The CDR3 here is CASSERGTGLYYGYTF. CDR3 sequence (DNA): TGTGCCAGCAGTGAACGGGGGACAGGGTTGTACTATGGCTACACCTTC.

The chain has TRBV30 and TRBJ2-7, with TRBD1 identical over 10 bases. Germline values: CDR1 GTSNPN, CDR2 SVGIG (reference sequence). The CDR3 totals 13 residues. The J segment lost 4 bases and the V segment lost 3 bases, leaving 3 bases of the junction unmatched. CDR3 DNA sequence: TGTGCCTGGAGGACAGGGGGCAAGTACGAGCAGTACTTC. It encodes CAWRTGGKYEQYF. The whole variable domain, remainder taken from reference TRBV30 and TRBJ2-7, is SQTIHQWPATLVQPVGSPLSLECTVEGTSNPNLYWYRQAAGRGLQLLFYSVGIGQISSEVPQNLSASRPQDRQFILSSKKLLLSDSGFYLCAWRTGGKYEQYFGPGTRLTVT.

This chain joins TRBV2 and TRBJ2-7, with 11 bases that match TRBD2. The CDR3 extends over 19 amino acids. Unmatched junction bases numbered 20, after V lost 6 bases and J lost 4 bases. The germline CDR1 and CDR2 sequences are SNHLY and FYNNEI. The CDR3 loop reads CASRPHTGGSTSGSYEQYF. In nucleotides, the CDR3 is TGTGCCAGCAGGCCCCACACAGGGGGTAGCACTAGCGGGAGTTACGAGCAGTACTTC.

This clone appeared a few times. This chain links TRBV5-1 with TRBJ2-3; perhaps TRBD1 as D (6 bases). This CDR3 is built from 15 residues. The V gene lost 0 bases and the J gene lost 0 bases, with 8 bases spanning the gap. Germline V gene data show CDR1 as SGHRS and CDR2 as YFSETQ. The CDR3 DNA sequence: TGCGCCAGCAGCTTGGTTGGACAGAGCACAGATACGCAGTATTTT. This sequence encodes CASSLVGQSTDTQYF.

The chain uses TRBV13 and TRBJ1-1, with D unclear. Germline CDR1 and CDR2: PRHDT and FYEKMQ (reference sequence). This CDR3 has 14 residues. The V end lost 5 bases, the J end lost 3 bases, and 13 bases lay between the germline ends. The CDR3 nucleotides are TGTGCCAGCAGCCGCAAAGGACTGTACACTGAAGCTTTCTTT. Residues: CASSRKGLYTEAFF.

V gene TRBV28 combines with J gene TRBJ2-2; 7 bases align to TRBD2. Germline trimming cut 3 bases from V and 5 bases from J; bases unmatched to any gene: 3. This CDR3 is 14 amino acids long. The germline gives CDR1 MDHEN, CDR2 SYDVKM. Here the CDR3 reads CASSFGGSTGELFF. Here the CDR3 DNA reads TGTGCCAGCAGTTTCGGCGGGAGTACCGGGGAGCTGTTTTTT. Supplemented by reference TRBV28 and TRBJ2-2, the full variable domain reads DVKVTQSSRYLVKRTGEKVFLECVQDMDHENMFWYRQDPGLGLRLIYFSYDVKMKEKGDIPEGYSVSREKKERFSLILESASTNQTSMYLCASSFGGSTGELFFGEGSRLTVL.

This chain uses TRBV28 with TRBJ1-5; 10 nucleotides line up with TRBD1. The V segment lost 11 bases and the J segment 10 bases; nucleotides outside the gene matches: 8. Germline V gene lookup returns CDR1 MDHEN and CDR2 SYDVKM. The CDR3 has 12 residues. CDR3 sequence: CAVRQGAIPQHF. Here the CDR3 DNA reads TGTGCCGTAAGACAGGGGGCGATCCCCCAGCATTTT.

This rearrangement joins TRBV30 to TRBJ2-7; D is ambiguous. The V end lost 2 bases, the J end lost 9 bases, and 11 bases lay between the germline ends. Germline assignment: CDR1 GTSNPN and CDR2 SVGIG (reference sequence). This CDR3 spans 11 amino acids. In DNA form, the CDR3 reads TGTGCCTGGAGTCTTCGGAGCAGGCAGTACTTC. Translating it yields CAWSLRSRQYF. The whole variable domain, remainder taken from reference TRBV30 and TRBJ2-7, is SQTIHQWPATLVQPVGSPLSLECTVEGTSNPNLYWYRQAAGRGLQLLFYSVGIGQISSEVPQNLSASRPQDRQFILSSKKLLLSDSGFYLCAWSLRSRQYFGPGTRLTVT.

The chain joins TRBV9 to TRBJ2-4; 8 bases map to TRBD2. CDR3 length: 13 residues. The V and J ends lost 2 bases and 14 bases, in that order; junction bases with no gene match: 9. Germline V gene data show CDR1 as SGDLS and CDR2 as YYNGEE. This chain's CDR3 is CASSVEGSGIKYF. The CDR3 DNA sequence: TGTGCCAGCAGCGTTGAAGGTAGCGGGATAAAGTACTTC.

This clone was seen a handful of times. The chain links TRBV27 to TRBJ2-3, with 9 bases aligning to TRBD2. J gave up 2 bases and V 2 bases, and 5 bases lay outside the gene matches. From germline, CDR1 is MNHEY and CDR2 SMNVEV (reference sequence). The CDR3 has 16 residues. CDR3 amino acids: CASSLGAGGVTDTQYF. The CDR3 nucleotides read TGTGCCAGCAGTTTAGGGGCGGGAGGGGTCACAGATACGCAGTATTTT.

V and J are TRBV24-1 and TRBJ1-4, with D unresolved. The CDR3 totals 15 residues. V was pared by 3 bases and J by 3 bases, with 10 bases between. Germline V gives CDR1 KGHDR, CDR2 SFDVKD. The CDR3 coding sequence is TGTGCCACCAGTGATGGAGGGTTGCCTAATGAAAAACTGTTTTTT. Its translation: CATSDGGLPNEKLFF.

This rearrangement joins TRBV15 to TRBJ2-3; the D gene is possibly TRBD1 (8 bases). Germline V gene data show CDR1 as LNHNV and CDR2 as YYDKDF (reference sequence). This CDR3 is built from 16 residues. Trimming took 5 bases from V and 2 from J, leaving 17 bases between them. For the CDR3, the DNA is TGTGCCACCAGCGGGCGGGGGACAGGTCCCACAGATACGCAGTATTTT. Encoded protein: CATSGRGTGPTDTQYF.

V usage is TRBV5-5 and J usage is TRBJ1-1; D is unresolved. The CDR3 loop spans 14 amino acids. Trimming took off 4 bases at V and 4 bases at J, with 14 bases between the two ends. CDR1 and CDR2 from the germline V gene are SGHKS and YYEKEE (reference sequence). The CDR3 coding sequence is TGTGCCAGCAGCCCATGGACTGCGGTCACTGAAGCTTTCTTT. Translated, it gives CASSPWTAVTEAFF.

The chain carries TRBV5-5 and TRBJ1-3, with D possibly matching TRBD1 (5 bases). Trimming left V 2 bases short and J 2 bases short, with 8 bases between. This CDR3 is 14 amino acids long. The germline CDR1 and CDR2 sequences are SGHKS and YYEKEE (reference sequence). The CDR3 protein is CASSFGGTGNTIYF. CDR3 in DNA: TGTGCCAGCAGCTTCGGGGGAACTGGAAACACCATATATTTT.

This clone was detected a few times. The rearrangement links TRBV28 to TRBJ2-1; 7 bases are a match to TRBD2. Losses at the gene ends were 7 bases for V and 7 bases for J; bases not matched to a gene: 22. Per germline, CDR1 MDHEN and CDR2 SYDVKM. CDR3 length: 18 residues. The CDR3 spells CASKILMVRGRESNEQFF. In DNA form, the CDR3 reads TGTGCCAGCAAAATTTTAATGGTACGAGGGAGGGAATCTAATGAGCAGTTCTTC.

CDR3 bases: TGTGCCAGCAGCCCCTACACAGGATCTAACTATGGCTACACCTTC. Protein: CASSPYTGSNYGYTF. V gene TRBV11-2 combines with J gene TRBJ1-2, with TRBD1 as a possible D gene (5 bases). This CDR3 comprises 15 residues. Trimming took 5 bases from V and 0 from J, leaving 13 bases between them. Per germline, CDR1 SGHAT and CDR2 FQNNGV. The variable domain in full, with the rest retrieved from reference TRBV11-2 and TRBJ1-2, is EAGVAQSPRYKIIEKRQSVAFWCNPISGHATLYWYQQILGQGPKLLIQFQNNGVVDDSQLPKDRFSAERLKGVDSTLKIQPAKLEDSAVYLCASSPYTGSNYGYTFGSGTRLTVV.

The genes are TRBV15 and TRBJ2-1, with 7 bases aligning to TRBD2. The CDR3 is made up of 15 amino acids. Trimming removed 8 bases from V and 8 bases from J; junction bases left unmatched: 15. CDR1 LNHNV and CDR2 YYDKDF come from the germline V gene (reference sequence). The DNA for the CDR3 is TGTGCCACCCAGAGGGAGGGAGGAGTTAGGGATGAGCAGTTCTTC. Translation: CATQREGGVRDEQFF.

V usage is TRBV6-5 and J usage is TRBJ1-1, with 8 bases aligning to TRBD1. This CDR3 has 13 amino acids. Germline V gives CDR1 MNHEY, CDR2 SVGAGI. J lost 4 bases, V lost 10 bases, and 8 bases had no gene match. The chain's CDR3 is CATQWTGSTEAFF. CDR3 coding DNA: TGTGCCACCCAATGGACAGGGAGCACTGAAGCTTTCTTT.

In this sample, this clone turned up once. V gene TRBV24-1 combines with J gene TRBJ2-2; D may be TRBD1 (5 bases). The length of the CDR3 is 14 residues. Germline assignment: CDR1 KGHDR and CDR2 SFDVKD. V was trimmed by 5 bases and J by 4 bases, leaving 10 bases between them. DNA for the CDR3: TGTGCCACCAGTGGGGCAGGGTTCACCGGGGAGCTGTTTTTT. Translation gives CATSGAGFTGELFF.

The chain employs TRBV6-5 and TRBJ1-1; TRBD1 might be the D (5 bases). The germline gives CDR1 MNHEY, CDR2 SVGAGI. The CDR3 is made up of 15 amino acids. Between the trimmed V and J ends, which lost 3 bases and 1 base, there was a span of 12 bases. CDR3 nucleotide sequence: TGTGCCAGCAGTTATGGGGGGAATCGGAACACTGAAGCTTTCTTT. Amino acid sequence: CASSYGGNRNTEAFF.

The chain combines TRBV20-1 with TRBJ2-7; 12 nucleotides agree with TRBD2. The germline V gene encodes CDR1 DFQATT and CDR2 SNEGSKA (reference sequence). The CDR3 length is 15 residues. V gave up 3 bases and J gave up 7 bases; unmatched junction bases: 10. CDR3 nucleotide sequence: TGCAGTGCTAGTACCACTAGCGGGAGGCTGGGGGAGCAGTACTTC. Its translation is CSASTTSGRLGEQYF.

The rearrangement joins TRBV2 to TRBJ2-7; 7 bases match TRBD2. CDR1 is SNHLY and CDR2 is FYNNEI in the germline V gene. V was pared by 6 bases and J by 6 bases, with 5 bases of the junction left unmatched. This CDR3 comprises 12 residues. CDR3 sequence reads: CASSKLASEQYF. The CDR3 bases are TGTGCCAGCAGCAAACTAGCGTCCGAGCAGTACTTC.

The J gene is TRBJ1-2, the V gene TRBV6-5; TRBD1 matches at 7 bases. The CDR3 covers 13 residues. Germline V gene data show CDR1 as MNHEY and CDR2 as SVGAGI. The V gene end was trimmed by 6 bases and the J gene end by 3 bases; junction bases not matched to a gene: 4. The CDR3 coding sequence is TGTGCCAGCAGGGATACAGGGGACTATGGCTACACCTTC. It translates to CASRDTGDYGYTF.

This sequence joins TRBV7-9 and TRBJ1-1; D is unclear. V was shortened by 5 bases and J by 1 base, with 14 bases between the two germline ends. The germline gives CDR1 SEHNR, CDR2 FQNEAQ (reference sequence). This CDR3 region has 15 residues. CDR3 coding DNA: TGTGCCAGCAGCCCCCTAGGAGGGAAGAACACTGAAGCTTTCTTT. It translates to CASSPLGGKNTEAFF.

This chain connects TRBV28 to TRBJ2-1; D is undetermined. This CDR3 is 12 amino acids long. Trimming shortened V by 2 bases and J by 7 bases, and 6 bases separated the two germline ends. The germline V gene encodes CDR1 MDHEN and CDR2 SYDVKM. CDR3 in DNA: TGTGCCAGCAGTTTACTGCGAAATGAGCAGTTCTTC. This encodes CASSLLRNEQFF. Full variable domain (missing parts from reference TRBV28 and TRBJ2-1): DVKVTQSSRYLVKRTGEKVFLECVQDMDHENMFWYRQDPGLGLRLIYFSYDVKMKEKGDIPEGYSVSREKKERFSLILESASTNQTSMYLCASSLLRNEQFFGPGTRLTVL.

The CDR3 bases are TGTGCCAGCAGCCCAGGGGCCCCCAGGGGCTATGGCTACACCTTC. It is translated as CASSPGAPRGYGYTF. The chain has TRBV28 and TRBJ1-2; D might be TRBD1 (6 bases). The V and J ends lost 6 bases and 4 bases respectively, with 18 bases between them. Germline V gives CDR1 MDHEN, CDR2 SYDVKM. The CDR3 has 15 residues.

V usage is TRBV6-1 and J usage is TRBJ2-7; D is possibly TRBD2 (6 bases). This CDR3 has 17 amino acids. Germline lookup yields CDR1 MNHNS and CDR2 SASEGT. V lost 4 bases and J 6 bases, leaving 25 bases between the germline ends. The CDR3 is CASSAPNPWGEVAEQYF. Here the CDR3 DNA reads TGTGCCAGCAGTGCTCCAAATCCATGGGGGGAGGTGGCCGAGCAGTACTTC.

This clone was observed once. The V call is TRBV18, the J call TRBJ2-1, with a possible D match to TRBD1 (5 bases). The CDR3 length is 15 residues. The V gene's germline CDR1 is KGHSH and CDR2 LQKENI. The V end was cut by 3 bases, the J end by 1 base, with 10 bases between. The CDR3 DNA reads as TGTGCCAGCTCACCCCTAGGGGTATCCTACAATGAGCAGTTCTTC. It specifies CASSPLGVSYNEQFF. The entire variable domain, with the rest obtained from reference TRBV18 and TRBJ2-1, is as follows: NAGVMQNPRHLVRRRGQEARLRCSPMKGHSHVYWYRQLPEEGLKFMVYLQKENIIDESGMPKERFSAEFPKEGPSILRIQQVVRGDSAAYFCASSPLGVSYNEQFFGPGTRLTVL.